The TCR beta chain described here comes from a study of T cell repertoires in cytomegalovirus infection. Regarding this clonotype: Its antigen is as yet unknown.

The CDR3 covers 15 residues. Trimming removed 4 bases from V and 9 bases from J; junction bases left unmatched: 10. CDR1 is SGHAT, CDR2 FQNNGV, per germline. TCRdb used MiXCR to reprocess the reads, holding one entry per CDR3 protein. The table has roughly 730,000 distinct CDR3 sequences, about 30% seen once. This specimen was cultured PBMCs, taken from culture after CMV antigen stimulation. This chain connects TRBV11-2 to TRBJ2-4, with 9 bases fitting TRBD2. This sequence originates from a human donor in good health (CMV status not recorded). Some clones in this sample may be carry-over from other donors' samples. The CDR3 bases are TGTGCCAGCAGCTCTAAGCGGGGGGCCTTTAGCATTCAGTACTTC. As protein: CASSSKRGAFSIQYF.